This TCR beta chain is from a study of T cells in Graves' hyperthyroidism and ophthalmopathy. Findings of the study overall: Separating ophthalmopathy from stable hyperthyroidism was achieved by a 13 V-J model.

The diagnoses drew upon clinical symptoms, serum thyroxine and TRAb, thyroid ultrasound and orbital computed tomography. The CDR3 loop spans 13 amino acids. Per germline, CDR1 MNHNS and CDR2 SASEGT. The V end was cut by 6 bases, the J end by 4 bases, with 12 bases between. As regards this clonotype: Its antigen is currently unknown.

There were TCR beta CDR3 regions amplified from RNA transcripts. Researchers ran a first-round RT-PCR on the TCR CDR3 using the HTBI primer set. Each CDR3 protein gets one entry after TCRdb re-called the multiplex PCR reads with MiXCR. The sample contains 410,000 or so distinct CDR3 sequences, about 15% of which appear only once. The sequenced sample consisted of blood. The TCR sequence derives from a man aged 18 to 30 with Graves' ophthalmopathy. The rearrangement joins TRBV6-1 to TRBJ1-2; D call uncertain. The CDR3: CASSRGSVYGYTF. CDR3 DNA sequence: TGTGCCAGCAGCCGGGGATCAGTCTATGGCTACACCTTC.